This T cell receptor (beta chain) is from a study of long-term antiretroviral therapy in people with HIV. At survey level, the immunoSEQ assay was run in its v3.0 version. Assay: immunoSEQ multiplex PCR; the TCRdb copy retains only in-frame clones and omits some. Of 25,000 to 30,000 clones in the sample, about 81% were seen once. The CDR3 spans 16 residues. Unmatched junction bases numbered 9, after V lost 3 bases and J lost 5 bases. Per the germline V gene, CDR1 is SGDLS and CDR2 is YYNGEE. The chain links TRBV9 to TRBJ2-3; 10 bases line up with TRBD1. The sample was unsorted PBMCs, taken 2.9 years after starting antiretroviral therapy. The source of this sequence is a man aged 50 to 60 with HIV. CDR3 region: CASSALRTGGVDTQYF. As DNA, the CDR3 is TGTGCCAGCAGCGCCCTAAGGACAGGGGGGGTAGATACGCAGTATTTT.